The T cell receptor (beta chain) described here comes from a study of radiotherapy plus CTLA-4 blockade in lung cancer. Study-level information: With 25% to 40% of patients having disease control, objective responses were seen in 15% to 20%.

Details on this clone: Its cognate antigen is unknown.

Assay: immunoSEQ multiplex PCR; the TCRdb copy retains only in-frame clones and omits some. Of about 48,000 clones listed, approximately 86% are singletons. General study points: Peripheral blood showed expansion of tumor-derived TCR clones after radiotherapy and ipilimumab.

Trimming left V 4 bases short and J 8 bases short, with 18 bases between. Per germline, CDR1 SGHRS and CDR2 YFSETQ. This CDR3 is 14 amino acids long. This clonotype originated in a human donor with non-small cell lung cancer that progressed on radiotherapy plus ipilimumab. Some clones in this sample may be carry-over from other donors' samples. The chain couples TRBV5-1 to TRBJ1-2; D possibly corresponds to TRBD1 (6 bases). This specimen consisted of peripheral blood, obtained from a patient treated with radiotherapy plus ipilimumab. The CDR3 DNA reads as TGCGCCAGCAGCCCGGGGGGGCCAGCGGACGGCTACACCTTC. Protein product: CASSPGGPADGYTF.